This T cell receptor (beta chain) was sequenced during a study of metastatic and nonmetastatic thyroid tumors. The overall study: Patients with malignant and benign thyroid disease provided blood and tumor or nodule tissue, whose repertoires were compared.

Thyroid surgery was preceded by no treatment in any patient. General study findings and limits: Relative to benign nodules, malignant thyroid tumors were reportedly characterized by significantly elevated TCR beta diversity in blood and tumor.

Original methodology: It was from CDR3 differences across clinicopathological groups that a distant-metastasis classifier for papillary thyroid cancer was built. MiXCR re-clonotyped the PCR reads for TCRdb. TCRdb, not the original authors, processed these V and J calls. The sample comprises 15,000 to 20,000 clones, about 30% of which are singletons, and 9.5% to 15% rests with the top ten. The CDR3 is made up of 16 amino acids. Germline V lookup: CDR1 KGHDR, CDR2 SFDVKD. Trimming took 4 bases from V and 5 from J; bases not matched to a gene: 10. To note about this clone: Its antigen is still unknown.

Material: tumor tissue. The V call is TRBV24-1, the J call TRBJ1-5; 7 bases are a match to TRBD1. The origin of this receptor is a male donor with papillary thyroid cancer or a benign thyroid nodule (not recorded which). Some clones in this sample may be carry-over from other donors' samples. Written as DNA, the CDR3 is TGTGCCACCAGTGAATCAGGGGGGGGCACAGATCAGCCCCAGCATTTT. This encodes CATSESGGGTDQPQHF.